The T cell receptor (beta chain) under discussion was sequenced for a study of blood T cell repertoires in COVID-19. Study information: Specimens from acute and convalescent COVID-19 originated in the United States, Italy and Spain. T cells, B-cell-depleted T cells, or PBMCs supplied cDNA or gDNA.

This clone is a singleton in its sample. Authors' data handling: Scientists estimated how many nucleated cells there were by amplifying reference gene primers. Profiled with immunoSEQ multiplex PCR; TCRdb holds only in-frame clones, not every one. The V and J calls and clone size are taken from that table; D and trimming were inferred from the DNA. The sample consists of roughly 100,000 clones, 84% of them appearing once. The specimen sequenced was peripheral blood. The receptor's source is a human donor in a cohort sampled during active COVID-19.

In DNA, the CDR3 is TGTGCCTGGAGTGTGTCAGGGGTTTCACAGTATGGCTACACCTTC. Its translation is CAWSVSGVSQYGYTF. The chain recombines TRBV30 with TRBJ1-2; a weak D match, TRBD1 (6 bases). Germline-derived CDR1 and CDR2 are GTSNPN and SVGIG (reference sequence). This CDR3 comprises 15 residues. Trimming pared 0 bases from V and 5 bases from J, leaving 16 bases between. Combining the CDR3 with reference TRBV30 and TRBJ1-2 gives the whole variable domain SQTIHQWPATLVQPVGSPLSLECTVEGTSNPNLYWYRQAAGRGLQLLFYSVGIGQISSEVPQNLSASRPQDRQFILSSKKLLLSDSGFYLCAWSVSGVSQYGYTFGSGTRLTVV.